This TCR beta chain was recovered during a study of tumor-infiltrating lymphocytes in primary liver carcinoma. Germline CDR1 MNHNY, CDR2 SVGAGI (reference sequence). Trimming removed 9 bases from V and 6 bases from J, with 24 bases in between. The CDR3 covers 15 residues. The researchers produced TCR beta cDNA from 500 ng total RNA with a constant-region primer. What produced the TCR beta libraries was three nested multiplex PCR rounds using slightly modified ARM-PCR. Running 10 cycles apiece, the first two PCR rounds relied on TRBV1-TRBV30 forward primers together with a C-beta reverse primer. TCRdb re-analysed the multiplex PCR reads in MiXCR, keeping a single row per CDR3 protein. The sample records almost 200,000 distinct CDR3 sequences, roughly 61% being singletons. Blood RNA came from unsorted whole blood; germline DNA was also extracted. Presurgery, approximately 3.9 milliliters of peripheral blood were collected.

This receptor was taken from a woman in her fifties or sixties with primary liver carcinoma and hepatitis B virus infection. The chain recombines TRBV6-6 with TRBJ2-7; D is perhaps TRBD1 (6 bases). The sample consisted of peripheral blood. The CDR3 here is CARSHATQGPGEQYF. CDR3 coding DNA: TGTGCCAGGAGTCACGCGACACAGGGCCCGGGCGAGCAGTACTTC.